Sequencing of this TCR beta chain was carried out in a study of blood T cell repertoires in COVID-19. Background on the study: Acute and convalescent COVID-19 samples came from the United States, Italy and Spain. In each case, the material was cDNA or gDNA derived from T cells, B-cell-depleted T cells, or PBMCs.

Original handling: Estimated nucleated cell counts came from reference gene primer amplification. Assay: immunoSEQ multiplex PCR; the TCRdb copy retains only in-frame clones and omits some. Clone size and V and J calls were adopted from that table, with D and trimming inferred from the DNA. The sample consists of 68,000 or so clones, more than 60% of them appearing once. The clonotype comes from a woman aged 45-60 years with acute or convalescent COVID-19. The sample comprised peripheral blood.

The CDR3 sequence: CASRGGLAGNEQFF. CDR3 nucleotide sequence: TGTGCCAGCAGGGGGGGACTAGCGGGGAATGAGCAGTTCTTC. V gene TRBV27 combines with J gene TRBJ2-1, with 13 positions matching TRBD2. The V gene end was trimmed by 6 bases and the J gene end by 7 bases; junction bases not matched to a gene: 3. The CDR3 runs 14 residues. The germline V gene has CDR1 MNHEY and CDR2 SMNVEV (reference sequence).